Shown below are 30 T cell receptor beta chains from a single sample sequenced in a study of molecular identifiers for immune sequencing clone quantification. TCRdb redid the calling of the PCR reads with MiXCR, one entry per CDR3 protein. Of 250,000 to 400,000 distinct CDR3 sequences in the sample, 20% to 25% were seen once. The specimen sequenced was naive CD8+ T cells from blood, with Jurkat cell RNA spiked in. The subset is: FACS-sorted CD8+CD4-CCR7+CD45RA+ naive T cells. Every receptor here comes from a human donor in good health. Some libraries in this study had Jurkat cell RNA spiked in.

Comment on this clonotype: A much bigger clone sits one base away, suggesting this may be a read error. The chain carries TRBV7-8 and TRBJ2-3, with D maybe TRBD2 (6 bases). The CDR3 totals 16 residues. Germline V gene sequence: CDR1 SGHVS, CDR2 FQNEAQ. CDR3 in amino acids: CTSSLAELGGTDTQYF. CDR3 nucleotide sequence: TGTACCAGCAGCTTAGCGGAACTAGGCGGCACAGATACGCAGTATTTT.

For this clonotype: This could be a read error, since a much larger clone is one nucleotide away. This rearrangement joins TRBV7-9 to TRBJ2-3; D ambiguous. CDR1 is SEHNR, CDR2 FQNEAQ, per germline (reference sequence). Trimming took off 2 bases at V and 1 base at J, with 13 bases between the two ends. The CDR3 has 16 amino acids. This chain's CDR3 is CASSLRSSPGTDTQYF. CDR3 DNA: TGTGCCAGCAGCTTAAGGTCATCCCCTGGCACAGATACGCAGTATTTT.

Comments on this clonotype: Being one base from a much bigger clone, this may be a read error. This chain uses TRBV6-5 with TRBJ2-1, with D uncertain. CDR1 MNHEY and CDR2 SVGAGI come from the germline V gene. Trimming took 5 bases from V and 5 from J, leaving 10 bases between them. The CDR3 spans 13 residues. CDR3 in DNA: TGTGCCAGCAGTCGGATAGCTCACAATGAGCAGTTCTTC. It specifies CASSRIAHNEQFF.

This clonotype was seen repeatedly, ten times or more. The chain employs TRBV12-3 or TRBV12-4 and TRBJ1-1, with 8 bases identical to TRBD1. The CDR3 spans 18 residues. The ends lost 6 bases at V and 0 bases at J; junction bases unmatched: 15. The CDR3 region is CASSIFARTGSMNTEAFF. Written as DNA, the CDR3 is TGTGCCAGCAGCATTTTCGCTAGGACAGGGTCAATGAACACTGAAGCTTTCTTT.

This clonotype has a count of ten or more. CDR3 sequence (DNA): TGTGCCAGCACACAGGGGGCTGGGCAGCCCCAGCATTTT. Translation: CASTQGAGQPQHF. The genes are TRBV12-3 or TRBV12-4 and TRBJ1-5; 9 nucleotides line up with TRBD1. This CDR3 spans 13 amino acids. J was trimmed by 7 bases and V by 7 bases; bases with no gene match: 5.

This clonotype showed up many times. The V gene is TRBV20-1, the J gene TRBJ2-5; no firm D call. CDR3 size: 12 residues. Germline CDR1 reads DFQATT; CDR2 reads SNEGSKA (reference sequence). V lost 3 bases and J lost 0, with 5 bases in between. CDR3 residues: CSASTDQETQYF. DNA of the CDR3: TGCAGTGCTAGCACAGACCAAGAGACCCAGTACTTC.

Worth noting for this clonotype: This may be a read error: a much more frequent sequence differs by one nucleotide. The chain carries TRBV2 and TRBJ1-2, with TRBD1 matching over 11 bases. CDR1 is SNHLY, CDR2 FYNNEI, per germline. The CDR3 length is 14 residues. CDR3: CASSGTGGWYGYIF. CDR3 nucleotides: TGTGCCAGCAGTGGGACAGGGGGCTGGTATGGCTACATCTTC.

This clonotype has only one observation. The junction departs from the called germline gene at one end, perhaps through a read error. The chain uses TRBV4-3 and TRBJ2-3; possible D gene TRBD1, 5 bases. This CDR3 is 16 amino acids long. Germline values: CDR1 LGHNA, CDR2 YSLEER. The CDR3 sequence is CTSSQVPGIFTDTQYF. Here the CDR3 DNA reads TGCACCAGCAGCCAAGTTCCAGGGATTTTCACAGATACGCAGTATTTT.

Note on this clonotype: A read error may explain this, as a much larger clone is one base away. The V gene is TRBV2, the J gene TRBJ1-1, with TRBD1 as a possible D gene (5 bases). The CDR3 extends over 17 amino acids. V lost 8 bases, J lost 4 bases, and 26 bases lay in between. Germline V gives CDR1 SNHLY, CDR2 FYNNEI. CDR3 loop: CASGMAGLNSVSTEAFF. The CDR3 region has the DNA TGTGCCAGCGGAATGGCGGGACTCAATTCGGTGAGCACTGAAGCTTTCTTT.

The chain employs TRBV27 and TRBJ2-7; no reliable D call. Germline V gene sequence: CDR1 MNHEY, CDR2 SMNVEV (reference sequence). This CDR3 is built from 11 residues. V gave up 3 bases and J gave up 7 bases, with 7 bases separating them. CDR3 in DNA: TGTGCCAGCAGTTTTATGGCTGAGCAGTACTTC. This encodes CASSFMAEQYF.

In this sample, this clonotype turned up many times. The chain links TRBV2 to TRBJ2-3; TRBD2 matches 15 bases. This CDR3 spans 19 amino acids. V was pared by 3 bases and J by 7 bases, with 14 bases of the junction left unmatched. Germline CDR1 SNHLY, CDR2 FYNNEI. The CDR3 spells CASSDTGLAGGRSPNTQYF. In nucleotides, the CDR3 is TGTGCCAGCAGTGACACCGGACTAGCGGGGGGGCGGAGTCCGAATACGCAGTATTTT.

This clonotype was found many times. This rearrangement joins TRBV27 to TRBJ1-4; 7 positions agree with TRBD1. The CDR3 has 17 residues. Germline V CDR1 and CDR2: MNHEY, SMNVEV (reference sequence). Trimming took 8 bases from V and 0 from J; bases not matched to a gene: 12. The DNA for the CDR3 is TGTGCCAGCGGTCCCGGGACAGATATTACAACTAATGAAAAACTGTTTTTT. Translated, it gives CASGPGTDITTNEKLFF.

This clonotype came up many times. This chain uses TRBV4-3 with TRBJ2-1; a weak D match, TRBD1 (5 bases). Deletions cut 3 bases from V and 12 bases from J, with 15 bases between. This CDR3 has 13 amino acids. Per the germline V gene, CDR1 is LGHNA and CDR2 is YSLEER. DNA for the CDR3: TGCGCCAGCAGCCAGAGACGCCAAGGGGTGCAGTTCTTC. Its translation is CASSQRRQGVQFF.

A word on this clonotype: A much larger clone lies one base from this, so it may be a read error. This chain joins TRBV30 and TRBJ1-1; TRBD1 is a possible D gene (5 bases). V was shortened by 5 bases and J by 1 base, with 14 bases between the two germline ends. Per the germline V gene, CDR1 is GTSNPN and CDR2 is SVGIG (reference sequence). The CDR3 contains 14 residues. CDR3 nucleotide sequence: TGTGCCTGGGGGACTGACGGCCAGAACACTGAAGCTTTCTTT. Translating gives CAWGTDGQNTEAFF.

V is TRBV19 and J is TRBJ2-6; D unresolved. The CDR3 is 19 amino acids. Looked up from germline, CDR1 is LNHDA and CDR2 is SQIVND (reference sequence). The V gene lost 4 bases and the J gene lost 0 bases, with 19 bases spanning the gap. CDR3 nucleotides: TGTGCCAGTAGTAAAGAGTTTTATTTTGGGCTCTCTGGGGCCAACGTCCTGACTTTC. Its protein product is CASSKEFYFGLSGANVLTF.

This clonotype was observed many times. This rearrangement joins TRBV7-9 to TRBJ1-1, with 8 bases matching TRBD1. Germline-derived CDR1 and CDR2 are SEHNR and FQNEAQ (reference sequence). Losses at the gene ends were 7 bases for V and 4 bases for J; bases not matched to a gene: 11. CDR3 length: 15 residues. For the CDR3, the DNA is TGTGCCAGCAAGCCGCCAGACAGGGGAGGCACTGAAGCTTTCTTT. This sequence encodes CASKPPDRGGTEAFF. The variable domain in full, with the rest retrieved from reference TRBV7-9 and TRBJ1-1, is DTGVSQNPRHKITKRGQNVTFRCDPISEHNRLYWYRQTLGQGPEFLTYFQNEAQLEKSRLLSDRFSAERPKGSFSTLEIQRTEQGDSAMYLCASKPPDRGGTEAFFGQGTRLTVV.

At least ten counts were recorded for this clonotype. The rearrangement joins TRBV7-6 to TRBJ2-3; D unclear. Germline V gene data show CDR1 as SGHVS and CDR2 as FNYEAQ. This CDR3 region has 15 residues. Trimming took off 1 base at V and 0 bases at J, with 8 bases between the two ends. The CDR3 region has the DNA TGTGCCAGCAGCTTAGTCGCGGAAAGCACAGATACGCAGTATTTT. Its protein is CASSLVAESTDTQYF.

This clonotype was counted ten times or more. The V gene is TRBV20-1, the J gene TRBJ2-2; no firm D call. Germline lookup yields CDR1 DFQATT and CDR2 SNEGSKA (reference sequence). The CDR3 is made up of 16 amino acids. Trimming cost V 1 base and J 4 bases, with 16 bases left between them. DNA of the CDR3: TGCAGTGCTAGAGCGCGAAGGTTGGCCGCCACCGGGGAGCTGTTTTTT. Its protein product is CSARARRLAATGELFF.

This clonotype was detected only once. One base away lies a much larger clone, so this may be a sequencing read error. This chain uses TRBV7-9 with TRBJ2-3; D possibly corresponds to TRBD2 (6 bases). This CDR3 has 16 amino acids. Trimming pared 2 bases from V and 2 bases from J, leaving 14 bases between. CDR1 SEHNR and CDR2 FQNEAQ come from the germline V gene (reference sequence). CDR3 coding DNA: TGTGCCAGCAGCTTATCCGGCGGGATAGACACAGATACGCAGTATTTT. As protein: CASSLSGGIDTDTQYF.

This clonotype was counted ten times or more. This chain connects TRBV12-3 or TRBV12-4 to TRBJ2-1, with 11 bases matching TRBD2. The trim removed 3 bases at V and 10 bases at J, leaving 5 bases unmatched. This CDR3 has 14 residues. CDR3 in DNA: TGTGCCAGCAGTTTGGGTAGCGGGGGGGCCGAGCAGTTCTTC. It specifies CASSLGSGGAEQFF.

Turning to this clonotype: This sequence may be a read error, since a much larger clone differs from it by one base. The V gene is TRBV5-3, the J gene TRBJ1-2, with D hard to call. TRBV5-3 is marked as an open reading frame, function uncertain. This CDR3 spans 14 amino acids. The CDR3 sequence is CASSSWDPNYGYTF. Written as DNA, the CDR3 is TGTGCCAGCAGCTCTTGGGATCCTAACTATGGCTACACCTTC.

J is TRBJ1-2 and V is TRBV3-1, with 11 nucleotides matching TRBD1. V lost 1 base, J lost 8 bases, and 9 bases stayed unmatched. This CDR3 comprises 16 residues. The germline CDR1 and CDR2 sequences are LGHDT and YNNKEL (reference sequence). CDR3 DNA sequence: TGTGCCAGCAGCCAAGGGACAGGGGGCACCCTAGACGGCTACACCTTC. Its protein is CASSQGTGGTLDGYTF.

This clonotype came up many times. The rearrangement links TRBV2 to TRBJ2-3, with no clear D. CDR3 size: 17 residues. Trimming took off 1 base at V and 0 bases at J, with 14 bases between the two ends. The germline gives CDR1 SNHLY, CDR2 FYNNEI. In nucleotides, the CDR3 is TGTGCCAGCAGTGAAGATGTCCGTCCCTCTAGCACAGATACGCAGTATTTT. This gives the protein CASSEDVRPSSTDTQYF.

A note on this clonotype: This may be a read error, as it is one base from a much larger clone. The CDR3 is CASARGSNQLQHF. CDR3 in DNA: TGTGCCAGCGCAAGGGGTAGCAATCAGCTCCAGCATTTT. The chain couples TRBV5-8 to TRBJ1-5; perhaps TRBD1 as D (5 bases). CDR1 is SGHTS and CDR2 is YDEGEE in the germline V gene. CDR3 size: 13 residues.

The table lists this clonotype with many counts. The genes are TRBV29-1 and TRBJ1-1; D not certain. CDR3 length equals 14 residues. The germline V and J ends were trimmed by 7 bases and 0 bases, with 15 bases remaining between them. Germline V lookup: CDR1 SQVTM, CDR2 ANQGSEA. The CDR3 nucleotides read TGCAGCGGAGGAAGTTGGGGAGTGAACACTGAAGCTTTCTTT. Amino acids: CSGGSWGVNTEAFF. Based on the CDR3 plus reference TRBV29-1 and TRBJ1-1, the full variable domain is SAVISQKPSRDICQRGTSLTIQCQVDSQVTMMFWYRQQPGQSLTLIATANQGSEATYESGFVIDKFPISRPNLTFSTLTVSNMSPEDSSIYLCSGGSWGVNTEAFFGQGTRLTVV.

This clonotype has only a few counts. The V gene is TRBV7-3, the J gene TRBJ2-1; TRBD2 might be the D (6 bases). This CDR3 is 15 amino acids long. From germline, CDR1 is SGHTA and CDR2 FQGTGA. V lost 5 bases, J lost 2 bases, and 13 bases lay in between. CDR3 amino acids: CASSPGDRPYNEQFF. CDR3 DNA sequence: TGTGCCAGCAGCCCGGGGGATAGGCCCTACAATGAGCAGTTCTTC.

This clonotype was seen repeatedly, ten times or more. V and J are TRBV7-9 and TRBJ1-2; 8 nucleotides match TRBD1. The length of the CDR3 is 14 residues. V lost 5 bases, J lost 2 bases, and 4 bases stayed unmatched. Germline CDR1 reads SEHNR; CDR2 reads FQNEAQ (reference sequence). CDR3 loop: CASSRTGPNYGYTF. CDR3 in DNA: TGTGCCAGCAGCCGGACAGGGCCCAACTATGGCTACACCTTC.

At least ten counts were recorded for this clonotype. The chain combines TRBV6-5 with TRBJ2-7, with D possibly TRBD2 on 5 matching bases. Trimming shortened V by 6 bases and J by 4 bases, and 10 bases separated the two germline ends. Per germline, CDR1 MNHEY and CDR2 SVGAGI. CDR3 length: 12 amino acids. CDR3 coding DNA: TGTGCCAGCAGCCCTAGCCCTTACGAGCAGTACTTC. Its protein is CASSPSPYEQYF.

There are many counts of this clonotype. This sequence joins TRBV12-3 or TRBV12-4 and TRBJ2-5; weak D call: TRBD2 (6 bases). Trimming removed 5 bases from V and 4 bases from J, with 20 bases in between. This CDR3 has 16 residues. The CDR3 protein is CASSLLGARGPETQYF. CDR3 nucleotides: TGTGCCAGCAGTCTATTAGGGGCGCGGGGCCCAGAGACCCAGTACTTC.

This clonotype was counted at least ten times. V and J are TRBV6-2 or TRBV6-3 and TRBJ2-1; the D gene could be TRBD1 or TRBD2 (5 bases each). Trimming shortened V by 10 bases and J by 6 bases, and 19 bases separated the two germline ends. Germline CDR1 is MNHEY and CDR2 is SVGEGT. CDR3 length: 14 residues. The DNA of the CDR3 is TGTGCCACGTATAGGTGGGGGTTAGGCAATGAGCAGTTCTTC. Amino acids: CATYRWGLGNEQFF.